This T cell receptor beta chain was observed in a study of T-cell reconstitution after alpha-beta-depleted transplantation in children. This sample's TCRbeta library carried unique molecular identifier barcodes. TCRdb re-called the PCR reads through MiXCR, storing one row per CDR3 protein. Counted here are about 610,000 distinct CDR3 sequences, roughly a tenth occurring once; the ten biggest clones make up less than 5%. V lost 3 bases and J lost 7; bases outside the gene matches: 9. The CDR3 is made up of 16 amino acids. CDR1 and CDR2 (germline): DFQATT, SNEGSKA (reference sequence). The origin of this receptor is a human donor who donated a stem cell graft to a child with acute myeloid leukemia. Sequences were derived from PBMCs from the stem cell graft donor, sampled from the stem cell graft. The V call is TRBV20-1, the J call TRBJ2-7, with 16 positions matching TRBD2. The DNA for the CDR3 is TGCAGTGCTAGGGGACTAGCGGGAGGGCCTGGGTGGGAGCAGTACTTC. This codes for CSARGLAGGPGWEQYF.